This T cell receptor beta chain originates from a study of blood T cell repertoires in COVID-19 (dated by TCRdb to the early 2020s). In terms of the full investigation: The collaborator samples originated in the United States, Italy and Spain and spanned the acute and convalescent phases of COVID-19. The dataset comprised deeply sampled blood TCRbeta repertoires from subjects exposed to, actively infected with, or recovered from COVID-19. The prospective study material was composed of cDNA or gDNA derived from T cells, B-cell-depleted T cells, or PBMCs. The repertoires were made available in a free public database intended to serve as a resource for research on the immune response to SARS-CoV-2. The samples were drawn from two sources: the first 160 participants of the ongoing ImmuneRACE study, and 1,254 subjects contributed by 6 global collaborators. Where available, HLA class I and class II types were obtained from metadata supplied by the sample provider rather than from assay-based typing. Sample metadata almost always included a de-identified subject ID, COVID-19 status, age in years and sex.

Each collaborating institution followed its own protocols to collect whole blood in K2EDTA tubes. For TCRbeta analysis, collaborators shipped samples as frozen whole blood, isolated PBMCs, or DNA extracted from either of those sample types. Results and caveats for the whole study, not just this receptor: Clinical and demographic metadata were provided uncurated, with the amount varying by source and participant.

V is trimmed back by 3 bases and J by 8 bases, and the junction contains 7 bases that no gene match accounts for. The germline V gene (reference sequence) yields LNHDA for CDR1 and SQIVND for CDR2. Counted from cysteine to phenylalanine, this CDR3 has 14 amino acids. The kept DNA is CDR3 alone, 42 bases in frame from the first base. Concerning this clone: The clone's antigen remains unknown. The sample holds no much larger clone one base away, and base qualities are not on file.

TCRbeta CDR3 regions were amplified from genomic DNA by means of the immunoSEQ Assay, a bias-controlled multiplex PCR. As for how the authors treated the data: The number of nucleated cells in each sample was estimated by amplification of reference gene primers within the assay. Sequence reads were collapsed and filtered to measure the absolute abundance of every unique TCRbeta CDR3 rearrangement. For each sample, productive Simpson clonality was calculated as the square root of Simpson's diversity index over productive rearrangements. Drawn from immuneACCESS, this table holds only the in-frame rearrangements with V and J called that TCRdb kept. Clones are partly lost; checked studies trace under half to an unresolved V gene and leave the rest unexplained. The DNA was the basis for D and trimming; V, J and clone size are from that table. The sample table records about 72,000 clones; roughly 80% of these occur just once. Of the sample, 15% to 20% falls within the top ten clones.

The sample was peripheral blood. The chain was built from TRBV19 and TRBJ1-2, and TRBD1 aligns with 9 junction nucleotides. This TCR derives from a woman of 80 years or more with acute or convalescent COVID-19. The encoded CDR3 is CASSIGTGGDGYTF. Read as DNA, the sequence is TGTGCCAGTAGTATCGGAACAGGGGGCGACGGCTACACCTTC.